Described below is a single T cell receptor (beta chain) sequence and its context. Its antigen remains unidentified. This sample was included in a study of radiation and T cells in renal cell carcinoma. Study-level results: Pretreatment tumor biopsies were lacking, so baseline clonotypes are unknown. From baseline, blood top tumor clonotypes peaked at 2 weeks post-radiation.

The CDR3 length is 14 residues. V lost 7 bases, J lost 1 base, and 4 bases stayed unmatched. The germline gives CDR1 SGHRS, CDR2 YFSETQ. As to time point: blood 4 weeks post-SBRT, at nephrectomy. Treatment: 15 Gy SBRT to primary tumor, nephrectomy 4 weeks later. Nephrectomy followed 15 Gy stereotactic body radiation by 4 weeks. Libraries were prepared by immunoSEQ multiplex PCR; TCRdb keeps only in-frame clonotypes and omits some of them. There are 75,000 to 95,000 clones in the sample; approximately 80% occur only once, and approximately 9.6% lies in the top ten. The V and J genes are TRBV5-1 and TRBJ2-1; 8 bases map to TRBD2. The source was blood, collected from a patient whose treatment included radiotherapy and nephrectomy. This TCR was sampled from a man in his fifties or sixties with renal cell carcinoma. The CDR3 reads CASFLAGSYNEQFF. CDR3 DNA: TGCGCCAGCTTTCTAGCGGGTTCCTACAATGAGCAGTTCTTC.